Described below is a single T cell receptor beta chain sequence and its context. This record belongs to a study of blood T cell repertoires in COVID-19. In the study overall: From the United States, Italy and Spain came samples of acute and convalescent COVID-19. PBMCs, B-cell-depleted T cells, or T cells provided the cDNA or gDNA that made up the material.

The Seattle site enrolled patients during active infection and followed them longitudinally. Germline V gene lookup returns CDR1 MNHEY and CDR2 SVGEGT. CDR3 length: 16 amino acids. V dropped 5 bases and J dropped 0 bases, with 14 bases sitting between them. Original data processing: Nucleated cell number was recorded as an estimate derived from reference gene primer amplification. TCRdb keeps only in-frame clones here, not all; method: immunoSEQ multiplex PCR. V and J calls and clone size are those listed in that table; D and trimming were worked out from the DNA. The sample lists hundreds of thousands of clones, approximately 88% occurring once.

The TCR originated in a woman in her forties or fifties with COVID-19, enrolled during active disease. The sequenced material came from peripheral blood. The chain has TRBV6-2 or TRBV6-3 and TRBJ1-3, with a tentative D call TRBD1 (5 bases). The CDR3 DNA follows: TGTGCCAGCAGTCGACCGGGACTGATCTCTGGAAACACCATATATTTT. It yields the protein CASSRPGLISGNTIYF.